This T cell receptor (beta chain) appears in the sequencing data of a study of blood T cells in healthy people across ages. Whole-study results and caveats: The fall in TCR beta diversity per million T cells was roughly linear with age.

In the case of this clonotype: Its antigen is not identified.

Germline V gene sequence: CDR1 MNHNY, CDR2 SVGAGI (reference sequence). The length of the CDR3 is 13 residues. V lost 6 bases, J lost 3 bases, and 12 bases lay in between. Primers used in a second PCR of roughly 6 to 11 cycles were a sample-barcoded 5' primer and a J-beta primer mix. Each CDR3 protein is one row after TCRdb ran MiXCR on the 5' RACE reads. The sample records hundreds of thousands of distinct CDR3 sequences, 53% being singletons. The chain couples TRBV6-6 to TRBJ2-7, with a weak D call TRBD1 (5 bases). The source is an older man in good health. Material for sequencing was blood. CDR3 sequence: CASRKQVHYEQYF. Here the CDR3 DNA reads TGTGCCAGCAGGAAACAGGTACACTACGAGCAGTACTTC.